This T cell receptor beta chain was recovered during a study of beta chain features in type 1 diabetes. Germline CDR1 is SGDLS and CDR2 is YYNGEE. Between the trimmed V and J ends, which lost 0 bases and 0 bases, there was a span of 6 bases. This CDR3 spans 14 amino acids. This clone was observed a few times. Antigen specificity is unknown. This sample includes further DNA sequences coding for the same CDR3. Every isolated RNA sample was fully reverse transcribed, so sequencing captured expressed TCRB transcripts. The read count averaged roughly 3.5 million across naive, central memory and regulatory T cell samples. Data came from immunoSEQ multiplex PCR; TCRdb stores just in-frame clones and leaves some out. The repertoire holds some 150,000 clones, with 8.5% to 12% as singletons. Study results and caveats: Patients with type 1 diabetes carried fewer insertions and had more deletions at their VDJ junctions. Overrepresentation of cells with high TCR expression could result from cDNA sequencing. Whether TCRB rearrangement is influenced by HLA type went unresolved here.

The sequence was obtained from a man between 18 and 29 years old in good health. V is TRBV9 and J is TRBJ1-1; D unclear. The sequenced sample was naive CD4+ T cells from blood. The CDR3 bases are TGTGCCAGCAGCGTAGATAGTTTGAACACTGAAGCTTTCTTT. It translates to CASSVDSLNTEAFF.